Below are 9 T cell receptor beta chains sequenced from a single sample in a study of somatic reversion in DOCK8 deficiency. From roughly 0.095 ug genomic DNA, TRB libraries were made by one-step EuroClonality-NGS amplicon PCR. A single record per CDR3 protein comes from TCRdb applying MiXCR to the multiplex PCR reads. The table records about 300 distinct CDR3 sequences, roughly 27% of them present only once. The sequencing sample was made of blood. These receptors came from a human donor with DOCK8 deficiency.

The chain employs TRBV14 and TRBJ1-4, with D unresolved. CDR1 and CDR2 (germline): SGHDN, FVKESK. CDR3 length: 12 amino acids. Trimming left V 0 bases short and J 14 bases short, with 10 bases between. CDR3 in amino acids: CASSQDIRPLFF. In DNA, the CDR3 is TGTGCCAGCAGCCAAGATATCAGGCCGCTGTTTTTT. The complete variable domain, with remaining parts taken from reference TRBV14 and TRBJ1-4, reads EAGVTQFPSHSVIEKGQTVTLRCDPISGHDNLYWYRRVMGKEIKFLLHFVKESKQDESGMPNNRFLAERTGGTYSTLKVQPAELEDSGVYFCASSQDIRPLFFGSGTQLSVL.

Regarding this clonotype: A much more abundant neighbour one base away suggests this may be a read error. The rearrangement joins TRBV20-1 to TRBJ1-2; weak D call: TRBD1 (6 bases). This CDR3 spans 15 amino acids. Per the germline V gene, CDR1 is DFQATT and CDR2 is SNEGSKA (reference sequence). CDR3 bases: TGCAGTGCTAGAGACCTCTCGACAGGATCCTATAGCTACACCTTC. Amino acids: CSARDLSTGSYSYTF.

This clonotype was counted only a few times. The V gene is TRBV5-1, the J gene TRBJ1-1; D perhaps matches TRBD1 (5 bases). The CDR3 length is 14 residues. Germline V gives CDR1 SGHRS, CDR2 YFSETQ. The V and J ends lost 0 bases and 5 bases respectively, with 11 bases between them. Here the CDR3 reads CASSLAQGGTEAFF. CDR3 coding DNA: TGCGCCAGCAGCTTGGCGCAGGGTGGGACTGAAGCTTTCTTT.

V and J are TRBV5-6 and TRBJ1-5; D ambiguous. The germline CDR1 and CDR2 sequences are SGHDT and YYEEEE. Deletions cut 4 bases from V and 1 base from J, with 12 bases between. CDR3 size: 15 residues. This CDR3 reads CASSPLQESNQPQHF. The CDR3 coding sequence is TGTGCCAGCAGCCCCTTGCAGGAGAGCAATCAGCCCCAGCATTTT.

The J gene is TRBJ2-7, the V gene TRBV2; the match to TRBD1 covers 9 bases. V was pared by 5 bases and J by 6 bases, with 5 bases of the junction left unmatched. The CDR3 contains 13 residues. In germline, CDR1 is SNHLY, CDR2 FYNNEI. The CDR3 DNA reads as TGTGCCAGCAGTAGGGACAGGGAAGGCGAGCAGTACTTC. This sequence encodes CASSRDREGEQYF.

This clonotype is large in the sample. The CDR3, as DNA: TGTGCCAGCAGCGTACGTTGGGGCACTGAAGCTTTCTTT. It encodes CASSVRWGTEAFF. The rearrangement joins TRBV11-2 to TRBJ1-1; D gene unclear. The CDR3 length is 13 residues. Germline V lookup: CDR1 SGHAT, CDR2 FQNNGV. V lost 5 bases, J lost 4 bases, and 11 bases lay in between.

The CDR3 nucleotides read TGTGCCAGCAGTCCATCGACTGGGGAGGGAGAAAAACTGTTTTTT. This sequence encodes CASSPSTGEGEKLFF. V is TRBV6-2 or TRBV6-3 and J is TRBJ1-4; no clear D gene. Germline CDR1 reads MNHEY; CDR2 reads SVGEGT. The CDR3 is 15 amino acids. Trimming shortened V by 5 bases and J by 8 bases, and 18 bases separated the two germline ends.

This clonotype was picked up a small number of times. The CDR3 here is CSAVSSYYGYTF. CDR3 sequence (DNA): TGCAGTGCTGTCTCAAGTTACTATGGCTACACCTTC. The chain links TRBV20-1 to TRBJ1-2; D is undetermined. Trimming stripped 5 bases from V and 3 bases from J, with 10 bases between. Germline assignment: CDR1 DFQATT and CDR2 SNEGSKA (reference sequence). The CDR3 is made up of 12 amino acids.

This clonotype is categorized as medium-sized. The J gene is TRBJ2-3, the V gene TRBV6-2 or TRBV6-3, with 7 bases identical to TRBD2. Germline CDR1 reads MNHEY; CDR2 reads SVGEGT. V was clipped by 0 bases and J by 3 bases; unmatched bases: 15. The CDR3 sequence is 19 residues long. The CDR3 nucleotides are TGTGCCAGCAGTTACTCTTTCCGCGGGGGAAGTTTTCAGACAGATACGCAGTATTTT. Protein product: CASSYSFRGGSFQTDTQYF.